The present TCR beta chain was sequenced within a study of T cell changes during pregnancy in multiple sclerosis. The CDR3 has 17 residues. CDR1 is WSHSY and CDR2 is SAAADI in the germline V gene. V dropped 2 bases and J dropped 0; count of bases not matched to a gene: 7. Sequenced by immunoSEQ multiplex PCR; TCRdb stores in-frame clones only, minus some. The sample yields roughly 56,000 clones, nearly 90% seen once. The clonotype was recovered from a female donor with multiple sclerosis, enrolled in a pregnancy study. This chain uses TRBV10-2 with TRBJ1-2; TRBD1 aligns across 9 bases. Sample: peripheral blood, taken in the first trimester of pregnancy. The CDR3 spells CASSERIGTGTNYGYTF. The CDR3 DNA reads TGCGCCAGCAGTGAGCGCATCGGGACAGGGACTAACTATGGCTACACCTTC.